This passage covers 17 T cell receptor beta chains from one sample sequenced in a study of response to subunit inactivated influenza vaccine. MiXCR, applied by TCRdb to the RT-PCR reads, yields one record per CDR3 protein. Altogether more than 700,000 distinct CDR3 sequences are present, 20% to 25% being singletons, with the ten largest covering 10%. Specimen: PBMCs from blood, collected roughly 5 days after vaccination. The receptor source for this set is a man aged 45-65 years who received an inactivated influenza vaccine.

CDR3 nucleotide sequence: TGTGCCAGCGGAACCTCCTACGAGCAGTACTTC. Protein sequence: CASGTSYEQYF. V gene TRBV12-3 or TRBV12-4 combines with J gene TRBJ2-7; no clear D gene. V lost 8 bases and J lost 0, with 5 bases in between. The length of the CDR3 is 11 residues.

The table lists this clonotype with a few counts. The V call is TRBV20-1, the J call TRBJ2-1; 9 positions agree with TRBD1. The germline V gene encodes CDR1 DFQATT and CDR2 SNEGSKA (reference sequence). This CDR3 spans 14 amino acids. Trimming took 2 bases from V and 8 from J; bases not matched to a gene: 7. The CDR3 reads CSARRTGVQYEQFF. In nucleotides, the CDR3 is TGCAGTGCTAGACGGACAGGGGTGCAGTATGAGCAGTTCTTC.

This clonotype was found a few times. CDR3 protein: CASSVDGSSLTF. CDR3 nucleotide sequence: TGTGCCAGCAGCGTCGACGGTTCTAGCCTGACTTTC. The gene calls are TRBV9 and TRBJ2-6, with D unresolved. The CDR3 contains 12 residues. Trimming left V 2 bases short and J 15 bases short, with 12 bases between. Germline CDR1 is SGDLS and CDR2 is YYNGEE.

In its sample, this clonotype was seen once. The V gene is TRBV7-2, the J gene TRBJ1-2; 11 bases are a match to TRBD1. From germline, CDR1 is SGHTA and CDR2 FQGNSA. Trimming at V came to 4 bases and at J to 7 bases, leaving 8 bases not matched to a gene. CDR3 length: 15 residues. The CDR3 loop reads CASSSAGTGGFGYTF. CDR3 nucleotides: TGTGCCAGCAGCTCAGCCGGGACAGGGGGTTTTGGCTACACCTTC.

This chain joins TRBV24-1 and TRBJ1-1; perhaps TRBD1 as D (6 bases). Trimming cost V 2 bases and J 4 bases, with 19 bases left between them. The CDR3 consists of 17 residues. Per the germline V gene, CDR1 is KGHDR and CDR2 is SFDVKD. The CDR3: CATSDSAMPQGGTEAFF. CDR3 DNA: TGTGCCACCAGTGATTCCGCAATGCCACAGGGCGGCACTGAAGCTTTCTTT.

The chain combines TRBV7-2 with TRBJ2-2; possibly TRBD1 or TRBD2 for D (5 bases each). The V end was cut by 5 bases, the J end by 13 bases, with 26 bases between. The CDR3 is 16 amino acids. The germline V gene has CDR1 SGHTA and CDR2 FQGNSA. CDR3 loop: CASSPQKLNSGGRLFF. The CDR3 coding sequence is TGTGCCAGCAGCCCTCAAAAGTTGAACAGTGGGGGTCGGCTGTTTTTT.

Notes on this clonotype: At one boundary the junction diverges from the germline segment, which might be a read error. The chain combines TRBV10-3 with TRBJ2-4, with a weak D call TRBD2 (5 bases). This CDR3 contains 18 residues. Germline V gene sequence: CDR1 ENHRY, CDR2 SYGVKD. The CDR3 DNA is TGTACCATCAGCCCGGGATTGGTTGGAGTTGGAACCAAAAACATTCAGTACTTC. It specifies CTISPGLVGVGTKNIQYF.

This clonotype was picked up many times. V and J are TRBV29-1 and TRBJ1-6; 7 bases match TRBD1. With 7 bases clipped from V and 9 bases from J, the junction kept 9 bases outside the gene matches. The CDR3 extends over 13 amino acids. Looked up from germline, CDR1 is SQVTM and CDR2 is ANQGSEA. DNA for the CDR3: TGCAGCGATGCGACAGGGTTGGCTTCACCCCTCCACTTT. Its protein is CSDATGLASPLHF.

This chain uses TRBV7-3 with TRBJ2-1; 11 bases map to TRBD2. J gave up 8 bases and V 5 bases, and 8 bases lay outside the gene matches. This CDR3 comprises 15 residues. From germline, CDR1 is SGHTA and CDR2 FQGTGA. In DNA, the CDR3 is TGTGCCAGCAGCGTCACTAGCGGGAGCATTTATGAGCAGTTCTTC. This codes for CASSVTSGSIYEQFF.

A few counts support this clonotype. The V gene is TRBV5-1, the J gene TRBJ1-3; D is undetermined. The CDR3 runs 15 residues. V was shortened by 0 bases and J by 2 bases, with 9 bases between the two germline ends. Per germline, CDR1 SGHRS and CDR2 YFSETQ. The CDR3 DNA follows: TGCGCCAGCAGCTTGGACGGCGCTGCTGGAAACACCATATATTTT. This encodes CASSLDGAAGNTIYF.

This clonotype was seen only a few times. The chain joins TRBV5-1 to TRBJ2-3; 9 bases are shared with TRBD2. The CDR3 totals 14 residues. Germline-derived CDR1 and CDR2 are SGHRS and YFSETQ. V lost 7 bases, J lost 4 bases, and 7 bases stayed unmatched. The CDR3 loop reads CASALTSGADTQYF. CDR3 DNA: TGCGCCAGCGCCCTGACTAGCGGCGCAGATACGCAGTATTTT.

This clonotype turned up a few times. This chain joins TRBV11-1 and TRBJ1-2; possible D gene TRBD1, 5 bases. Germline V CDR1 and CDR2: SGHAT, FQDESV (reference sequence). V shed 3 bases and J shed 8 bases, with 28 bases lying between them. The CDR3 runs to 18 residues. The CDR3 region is CASSFGQGGGRGVGGYTF. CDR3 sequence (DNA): TGTGCCAGCAGCTTCGGCCAGGGCGGGGGTCGCGGGGTTGGAGGCTACACCTTC.

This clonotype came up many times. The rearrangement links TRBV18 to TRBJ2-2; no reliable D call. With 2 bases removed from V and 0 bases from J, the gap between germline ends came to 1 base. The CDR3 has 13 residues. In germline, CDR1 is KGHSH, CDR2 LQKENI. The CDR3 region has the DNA TGTGCCAGCTCACCATCGAACACCGGGGAGCTGTTTTTT. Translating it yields CASSPSNTGELFF.

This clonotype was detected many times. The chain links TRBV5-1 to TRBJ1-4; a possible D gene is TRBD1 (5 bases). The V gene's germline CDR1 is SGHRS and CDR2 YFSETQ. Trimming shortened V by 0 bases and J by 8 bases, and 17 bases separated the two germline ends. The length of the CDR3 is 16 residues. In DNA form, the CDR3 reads TGCGCCAGCAGCTTGGCCGCGGCAGGGACTGGCGAAAAACTGTTTTTT. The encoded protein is CASSLAAAGTGEKLFF.

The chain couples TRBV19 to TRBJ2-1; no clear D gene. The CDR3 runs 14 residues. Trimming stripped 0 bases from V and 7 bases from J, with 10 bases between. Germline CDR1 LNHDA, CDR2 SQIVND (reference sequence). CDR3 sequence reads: CASSIDQRWNEQFF. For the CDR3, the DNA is TGTGCCAGTAGTATAGATCAAAGGTGGAATGAGCAGTTCTTC. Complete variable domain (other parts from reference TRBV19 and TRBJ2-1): DGGITQSPKYLFRKEGQNVTLSCEQNLNHDAMYWYRQDPGQGLRLIYYSQIVNDFQKGDIAEGYSVSREKKESFPLTVTSAQKNPTAFYLCASSIDQRWNEQFFGPGTRLTVL.

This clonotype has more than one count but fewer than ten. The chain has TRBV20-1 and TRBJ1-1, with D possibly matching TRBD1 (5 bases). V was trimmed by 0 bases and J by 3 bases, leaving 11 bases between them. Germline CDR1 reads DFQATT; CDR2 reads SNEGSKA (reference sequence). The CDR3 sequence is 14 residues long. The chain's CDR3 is CSARDPRGYTEAFF. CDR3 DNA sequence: TGCAGTGCTAGAGATCCTAGGGGCTACACTGAAGCTTTCTTT.

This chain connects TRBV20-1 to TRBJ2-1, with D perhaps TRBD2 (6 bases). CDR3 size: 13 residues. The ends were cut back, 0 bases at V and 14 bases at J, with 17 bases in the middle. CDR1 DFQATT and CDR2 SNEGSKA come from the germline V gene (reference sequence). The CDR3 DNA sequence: TGCAGTGCTAGAGAGCTGAGACTAGTGACGGAGTTCTTC. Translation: CSARELRLVTEFF.